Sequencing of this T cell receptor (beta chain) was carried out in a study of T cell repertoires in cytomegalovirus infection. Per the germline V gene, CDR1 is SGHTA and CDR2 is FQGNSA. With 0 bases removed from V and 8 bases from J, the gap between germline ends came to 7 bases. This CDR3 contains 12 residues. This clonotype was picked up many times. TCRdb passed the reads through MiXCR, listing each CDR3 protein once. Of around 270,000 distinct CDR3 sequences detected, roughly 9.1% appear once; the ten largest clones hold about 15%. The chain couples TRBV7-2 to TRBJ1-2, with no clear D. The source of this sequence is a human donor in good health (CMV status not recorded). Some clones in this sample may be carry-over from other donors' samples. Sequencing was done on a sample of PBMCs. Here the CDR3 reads CASSLAPVGYTF. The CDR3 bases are TGTGCCAGCAGCTTAGCCCCTGTGGGCTACACCTTC.